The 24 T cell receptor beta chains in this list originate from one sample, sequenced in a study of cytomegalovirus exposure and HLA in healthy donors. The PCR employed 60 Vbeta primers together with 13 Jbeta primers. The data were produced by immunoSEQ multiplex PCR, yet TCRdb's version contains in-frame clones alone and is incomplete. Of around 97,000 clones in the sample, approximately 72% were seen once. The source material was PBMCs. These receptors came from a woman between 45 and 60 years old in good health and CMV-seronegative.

CDR3 loop: CAISDGQGVEAFF. The CDR3 DNA reads TGTGCCATCAGTGATGGACAGGGGGTAGAAGCTTTCTTT. The genes are TRBV10-3 and TRBJ1-1, with TRBD1 identical over 10 bases. V lost 3 bases and J lost 8; bases outside the gene matches: 3. This CDR3 is 13 amino acids long. From germline, CDR1 is ENHRY and CDR2 SYGVKD.

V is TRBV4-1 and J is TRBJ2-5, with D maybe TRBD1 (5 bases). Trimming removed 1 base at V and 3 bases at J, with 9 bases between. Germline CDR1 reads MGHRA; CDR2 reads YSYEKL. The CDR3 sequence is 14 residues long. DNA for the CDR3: TGCGCCAGCAGCCAAGGACAGATAAAAGAGACCCAGTACTTC. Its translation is CASSQGQIKETQYF.

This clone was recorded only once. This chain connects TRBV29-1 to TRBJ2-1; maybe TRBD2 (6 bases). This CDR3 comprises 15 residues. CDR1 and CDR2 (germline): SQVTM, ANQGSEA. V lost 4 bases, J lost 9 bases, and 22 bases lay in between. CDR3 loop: CSVVGSTRGAGEQFF. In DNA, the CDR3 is TGCAGCGTTGTGGGGTCGACTAGGGGAGCGGGTGAGCAGTTCTTC.

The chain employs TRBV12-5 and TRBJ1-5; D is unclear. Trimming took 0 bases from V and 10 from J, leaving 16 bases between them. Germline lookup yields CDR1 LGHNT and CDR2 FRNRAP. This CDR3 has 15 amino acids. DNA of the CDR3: TGTGCTAGTGGTTTGGTCGCGGCTTTAGGTCTTCCCCAGCATTTT. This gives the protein CASGLVAALGLPQHF.

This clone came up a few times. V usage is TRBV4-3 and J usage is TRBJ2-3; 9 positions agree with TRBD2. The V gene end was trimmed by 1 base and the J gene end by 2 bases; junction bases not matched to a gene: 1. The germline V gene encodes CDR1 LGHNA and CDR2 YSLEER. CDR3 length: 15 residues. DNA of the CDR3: TGCGCCAGCAGCCAAGGACTAGCGGCCACAGATACGCAGTATTTT. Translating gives CASSQGLAATDTQYF.

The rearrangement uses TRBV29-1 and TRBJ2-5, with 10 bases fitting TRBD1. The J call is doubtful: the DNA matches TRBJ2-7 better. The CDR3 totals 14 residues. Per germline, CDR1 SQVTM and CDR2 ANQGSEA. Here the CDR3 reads CSARDRGLGYEQYF. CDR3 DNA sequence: TGCAGCGCAAGAGACAGGGGGCTTGGCTACGAGCAGTACTTC.

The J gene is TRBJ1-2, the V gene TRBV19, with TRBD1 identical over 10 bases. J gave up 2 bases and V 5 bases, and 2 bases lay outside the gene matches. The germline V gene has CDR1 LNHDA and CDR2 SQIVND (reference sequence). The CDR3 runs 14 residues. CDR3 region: CASSPGQGNYGYTF. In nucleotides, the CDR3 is TGTGCCAGTAGTCCGGGACAGGGGAACTATGGCTACACCTTC.

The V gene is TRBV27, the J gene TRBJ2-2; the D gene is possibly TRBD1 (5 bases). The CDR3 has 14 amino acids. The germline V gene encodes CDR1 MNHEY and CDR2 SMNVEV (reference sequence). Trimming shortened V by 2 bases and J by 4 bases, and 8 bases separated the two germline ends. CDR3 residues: CASSLRGGTGELFF. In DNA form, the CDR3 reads TGTGCCAGCAGTTTAAGGGGTGGCACCGGGGAGCTGTTTTTT.

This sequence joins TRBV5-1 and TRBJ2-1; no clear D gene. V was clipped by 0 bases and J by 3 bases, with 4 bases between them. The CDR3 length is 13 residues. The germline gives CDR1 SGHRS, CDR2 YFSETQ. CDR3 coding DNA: TGCGCCAGCAGCTTGGCTAGCTACAATGAGCAGTTCTTC. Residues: CASSLASYNEQFF.

The DNA for the CDR3 is TGTGCCAGTAGCGGCGGATGGAACACTGAAGCTTTCTTT. It translates to CASSGGWNTEAFF. This chain joins TRBV19 and TRBJ1-1; D gene unclear. Germline lookup yields CDR1 LNHDA and CDR2 SQIVND (reference sequence). V was pared by 6 bases and J by 1 base, with 9 bases between. The CDR3 runs 13 residues.

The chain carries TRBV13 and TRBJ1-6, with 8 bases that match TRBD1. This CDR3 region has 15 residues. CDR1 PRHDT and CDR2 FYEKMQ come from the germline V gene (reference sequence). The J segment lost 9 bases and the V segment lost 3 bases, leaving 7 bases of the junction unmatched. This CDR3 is CASSFRDRGSSPLHF. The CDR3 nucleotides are TGTGCCAGCAGCTTCCGAGACAGGGGTAGTTCACCCCTCCACTTT.

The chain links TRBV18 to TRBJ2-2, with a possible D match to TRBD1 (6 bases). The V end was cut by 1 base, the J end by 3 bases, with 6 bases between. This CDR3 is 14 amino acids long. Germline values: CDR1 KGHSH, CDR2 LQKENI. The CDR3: CASSPRTDTGELFF. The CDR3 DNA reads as TGTGCCAGCTCACCACGGACAGACACCGGGGAGCTGTTTTTT.

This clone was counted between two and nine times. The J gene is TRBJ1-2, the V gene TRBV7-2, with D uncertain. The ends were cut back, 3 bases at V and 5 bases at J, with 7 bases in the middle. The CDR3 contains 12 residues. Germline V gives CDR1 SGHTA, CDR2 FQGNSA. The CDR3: CASSFGGYGYTF. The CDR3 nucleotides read TGTGCCAGCAGCTTCGGAGGGTATGGCTACACCTTC.

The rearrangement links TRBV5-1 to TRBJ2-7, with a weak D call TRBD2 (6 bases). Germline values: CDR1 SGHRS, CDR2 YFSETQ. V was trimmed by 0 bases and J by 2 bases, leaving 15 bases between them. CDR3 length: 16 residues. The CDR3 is CASSLGGSGIAYEQYF. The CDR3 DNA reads TGCGCCAGCAGCTTGGGGGGTAGCGGAATTGCCTACGAGCAGTACTTC. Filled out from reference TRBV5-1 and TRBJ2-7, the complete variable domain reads KAGVTQTPRYLIKTRGQQVTLSCSPISGHRSVSWYQQTPGQGLQFLFEYFSETQRNKGNFPGRFSGRQFSNSRSEMNVSTLELGDSALYLCASSLGGSGIAYEQYFGPGTRLTVT.

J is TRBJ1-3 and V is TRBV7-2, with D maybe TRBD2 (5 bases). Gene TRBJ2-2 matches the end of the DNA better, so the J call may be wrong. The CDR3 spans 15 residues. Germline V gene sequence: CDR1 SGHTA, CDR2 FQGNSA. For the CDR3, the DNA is TGTGCCAGCAGCTTAGGCAGAACTAGGACCGGGGAGCTGTTTTTT. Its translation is CASSLGRTRTGELFF.

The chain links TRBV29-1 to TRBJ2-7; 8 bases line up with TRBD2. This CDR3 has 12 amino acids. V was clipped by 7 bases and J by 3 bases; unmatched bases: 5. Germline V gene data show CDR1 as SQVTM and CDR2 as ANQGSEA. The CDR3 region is CSATGLGYEQYF. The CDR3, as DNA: TGCAGCGCAACGGGACTAGGCTACGAGCAGTACTTC.

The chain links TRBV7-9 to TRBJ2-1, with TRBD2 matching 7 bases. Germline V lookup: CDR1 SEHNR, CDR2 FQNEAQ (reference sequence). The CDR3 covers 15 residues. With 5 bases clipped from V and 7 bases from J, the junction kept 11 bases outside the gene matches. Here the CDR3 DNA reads TGTGCCAGCAGCCAGGCGGGGGAGGGCTATAATGAGCAGTTCTTC. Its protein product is CASSQAGEGYNEQFF.

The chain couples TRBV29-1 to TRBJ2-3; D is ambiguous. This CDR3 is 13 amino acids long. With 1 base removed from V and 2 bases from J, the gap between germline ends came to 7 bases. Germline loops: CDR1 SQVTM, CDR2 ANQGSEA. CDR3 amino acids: CSVEVRYTDTQYF. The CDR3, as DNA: TGCAGCGTTGAAGTGCGATACACAGATACGCAGTATTTT.

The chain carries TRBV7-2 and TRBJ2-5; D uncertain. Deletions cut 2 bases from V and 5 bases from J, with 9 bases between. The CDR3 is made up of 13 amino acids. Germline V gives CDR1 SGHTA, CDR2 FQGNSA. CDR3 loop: CASSLFRMETQYF. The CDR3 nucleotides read TGTGCCAGCAGCTTATTTCGTATGGAGACCCAGTACTTC.

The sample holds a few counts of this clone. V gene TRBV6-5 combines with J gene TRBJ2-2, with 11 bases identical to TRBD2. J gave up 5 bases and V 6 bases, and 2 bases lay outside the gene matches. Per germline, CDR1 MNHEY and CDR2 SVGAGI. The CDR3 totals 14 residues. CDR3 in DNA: TGTGCCAGCAGGCTAGCGGGAGGAACCGGGGAGCTGTTTTTT. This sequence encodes CASRLAGGTGELFF.

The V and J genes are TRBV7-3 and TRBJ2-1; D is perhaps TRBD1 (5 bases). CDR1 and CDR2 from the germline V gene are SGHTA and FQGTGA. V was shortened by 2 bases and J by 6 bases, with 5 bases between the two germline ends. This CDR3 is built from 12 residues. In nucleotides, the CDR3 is TGTGCCAGCAGCTTACAGGGCAATGAGCAGTTCTTC. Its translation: CASSLQGNEQFF.

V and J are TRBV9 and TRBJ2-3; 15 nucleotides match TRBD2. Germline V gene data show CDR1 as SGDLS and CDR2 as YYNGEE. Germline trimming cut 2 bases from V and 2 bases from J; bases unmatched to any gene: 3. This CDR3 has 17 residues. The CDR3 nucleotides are TGTGCCAGCAGCGTCGGGACTAGCGGGAGGTCCACAGATACGCAGTATTTT. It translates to CASSVGTSGRSTDTQYF.

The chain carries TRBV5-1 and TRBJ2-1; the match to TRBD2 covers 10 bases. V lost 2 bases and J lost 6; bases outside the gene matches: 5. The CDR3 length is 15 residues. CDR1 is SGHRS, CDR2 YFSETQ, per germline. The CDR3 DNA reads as TGCGCCAGCAGCTTAGCGGGGGGGCCGTTCAATGAGCAGTTCTTC. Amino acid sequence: CASSLAGGPFNEQFF.

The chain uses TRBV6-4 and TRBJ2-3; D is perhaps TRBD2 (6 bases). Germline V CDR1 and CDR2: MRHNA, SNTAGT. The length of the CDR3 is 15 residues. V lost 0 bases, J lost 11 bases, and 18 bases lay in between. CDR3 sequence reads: CASSDSHLGSGEQYF. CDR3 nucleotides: TGTGCCAGCAGTGACTCCCATCTCGGGAGTGGGGAGCAGTATTTT.